This is a list of T cell receptor beta chains from one sample in a study of shared clonotypes between healthy human individuals. Assay used: immunoSEQ multiplex PCR; TCRdb lists only in-frame clones, some missing. The sample shows about 1 million clones, 70% to 80% of them seen only once. Sequenced material: memory CD4+ T cells sorted from blood. The receptor source for this set is a man aged 18 to 29 in good health. Both conserved end residues are part of each CDR3. The D gene is left open where the match is weak. Clone size is given for some rows only: seen once, a few or many times, or a class if the clone is expanded.

TRBD2 | TRBJ2-5 | few | TRBV7-3 | CASSPRGGRFEEQYF | TGTGCCAGCAGCCCACGGGGGGGCCGATTTGAAGAGCAGTACTTC
- | TRBJ1-6 | - | TRBV18 | CASSPPTGNGSPLHF | TGTGCCAGCTCACCGCCCACAGGGAATGGTTCACCCCTCCACTTT
- | TRBJ2-1 | - | TRBV28 | CASRESGNEQFF | TGTGCCAGCAGGGAGTCAGGGAATGAGCAGTTCTTC
TRBD2 | TRBJ2-1 | - | TRBV6-5 | CASSDSSGSHNEQFF | TGTGCCAGCAGCGACTCTAGCGGGAGCCACAATGAGCAGTTCTTC
TRBD1 | TRBJ1-1 | few | TRBV5-5 | CASEQGPNTEAFF | TGTGCCAGCGAACAGGGGCCGAACACTGAAGCTTTCTTT
- | TRBJ1-2 | - | TRBV28 | CASSPHNYGYTF | TGTGCCAGCAGTCCACATAACTATGGCTACACCTTC
- | TRBJ1-4 | - | TRBV28 | CASSFSSGGEKLFF | TGTGCCAGCAGTTTCTCCTCCGGGGGGGAAAAACTGTTTTTT
- | TRBJ1-2 | few | TRBV30 | CAWSVSRTKGYTF | TGTGCCTGGAGTGTTAGCAGGACCAAAGGCTACACCTTC
- | TRBJ2-3 | many | TRBV5-6 | CASSLATDTQYF | TGTGCCAGCAGCTTGGCCACAGATACGCAGTATTTT
- | TRBJ2-3 | few | TRBV14 | CASSQASIRDTQYF | TGTGCCAGCAGCCAAGCCTCGATTCGAGATACGCAGTATTTT
TRBD2 | TRBJ2-6 | - | TRBV5-6 | CASSLAGAGVSGANVLTF | TGTGCCAGCAGCTTGGCGGGTGCGGGAGTCTCTGGGGCCAACGTCCTGACTTTC
- | TRBJ2-7 | - | TRBV5-1 | CASSSSSDTAYEQYF | TGCGCCAGCAGCTCATCCTCCGACACCGCCTACGAGCAGTACTTC
- | TRBJ2-1 | - | TRBV5-1 | CASSRQGGGYNEQFF | TGCGCCAGCAGCCGGCAGGGGGGTGGCTACAATGAGCAGTTCTTC
TRBD1 | TRBJ1-2 | - | TRBV28 | CASSSFHRGQGYGYTF | TGTGCCAGCAGTTCATTTCACAGGGGGCAGGGATATGGCTACACCTTC
- | TRBJ2-7 | - | TRBV11-2 | CASSLPGATYEQYF | TGTGCCAGCAGCTTACCCGGGGCGACTTACGAGCAGTACTTC
- | TRBJ1-1 | - | TRBV9 | CASSVAGQSNTEAFF | TGTGCCAGCAGCGTAGCAGGACAGTCGAACACTGAAGCTTTCTTT
- | TRBJ2-1 | - | TRBV10-3 | CAISGDNNEQFF | TGTGCCATCAGTGGAGACAATAATGAGCAGTTCTTC
TRBD1 | TRBJ2-5 | - | TRBV5-6 | CASSLVTGAPETQYF | TGTGCCAGCAGCTTGGTAACAGGGGCCCCAGAGACCCAGTACTTC
- | TRBJ1-1 | - | TRBV7-2 | CASSDPLSRNTEAFF | TGTGCCAGCAGCGACCCCCTCAGCAGGAACACTGAAGCTTTCTTT
- | TRBJ2-5 | - | TRBV15 | CATSSDRRGQETQYF | TGTGCCACCAGCAGCGATCGACGGGGACAAGAGACCCAGTACTTC
- | TRBJ2-7 | - | TRBV6-6 | CASSPGTWGYEQYF | TGTGCCAGCTCCCCGGGAACCTGGGGCTACGAGCAGTACTTC
- | TRBJ1-5 | - | TRBV19 | CASSSSRWGNQPQHF | TGTGCCAGTAGTTCATCCAGGTGGGGCAATCAGCCCCAGCATTTT
- | TRBJ1-5 | - | TRBV5-6 | CASSLRGRDQPQHF | TGTGCCAGCAGCTTGCGGGGTAGGGATCAGCCCCAGCATTTT
- | TRBJ2-1 | - | TRBV5-6 | CASSLVTSNEQFF | TGTGCCAGCAGCTTGGTAACTAGTAATGAGCAGTTCTTC
- | TRBJ2-3 | - | TRBV18 | CASSPQVDTQYF | TGTGCCAGCTCACCCCAGGTAGATACGCAGTATTTT
TRBD1 | TRBJ1-2 | once | TRBV9 | CASSPLPGQGINGYTF | TGTGCCAGCAGCCCATTACCGGGACAGGGGATTAATGGCTACACCTTC
- | TRBJ1-2 | - | TRBV5-6 | CASSLARTPLYGYTF | TGTGCCAGCAGCTTGGCTCGGACACCTCTCTATGGCTACACCTTC
- | TRBJ2-2 | - | TRBV9 | CASSVVSGSGGELFF | TGTGCCAGCAGCGTAGTATCCGGGTCAGGCGGGGAGCTGTTTTTT
- | TRBJ2-3 | once | TRBV14 | CASSQAVVDTQYF | TGTGCCAGCAGCCAAGCCGTTGTAGATACGCAGTATTTT
- | TRBJ1-1 | - | TRBV13 | CASSFTTPMGLNTEAFF | TGTGCCAGCAGCTTTACAACCCCGATGGGGTTGAACACTGAAGCTTTCTTT
- | TRBJ2-3 | once | TRBV30 | CAWSPGRGTDTQYF | TGTGCCTGGAGTCCGGGGCGTGGGACAGATACGCAGTATTTT
TRBD2 | TRBJ2-1 | - | TRBV7-2 | CASSQDIGTRYGQFF | TGCGCCAGCAGCCAAGATATTGGGACTAGATATGGGCAGTTCTTC
- | TRBJ2-7 | once | TRBV6-1 | CATISGRDYEQYF | TGTGCCACCATCTCGGGACGAGACTACGAGCAGTACTTC
TRBD1 | TRBJ2-1 | - | TRBV7-8 | CASSLRDRAYNEQFF | TGTGCCAGCAGCCTTCGGGACAGAGCCTACAATGAGCAGTTCTTC
TRBD2 | TRBJ2-5 | - | TRBV29-1 | CSVRRAGGEETQYF | TGCAGCGTTCGGCGAGCGGGAGGAGAAGAGACCCAGTACTTC
- | TRBJ1-3 | once | TRBV18 | CASSPPTGRGNTIYF | TGTGCCAGCTCCCCGCCGACAGGACGTGGAAACACCATATATTTT
- | TRBJ1-6 | - | TRBV10-2 | CASSESSPLHF | TGCGCCAGCAGTGAGTCCTCACCCCTCCACTTT